This T cell receptor beta chain was obtained from a study of CD8 T cells in ankylosing spondylitis. Whole-study findings and limits: Earlier work had already found some motif variants in reactive arthritis synovial fluid and blood. About 8 highly homologous variants made up a TCR beta motif that seemed to typify ankylosing spondylitis blood. Matched synovial fluid from ankylosing spondylitis patients was reported to be enriched for disease-linked clones.

Libraries of TCR beta came from quantitative 5'-RACE with molecular barcodes. In TCRdb, the 5' RACE reads were re-called with MiXCR into one record per CDR3 protein. The top ten hold 0.45% to 0.6% of the sample, which has around 770,000 distinct CDR3 sequences, 12% seen once. This clonotype appeared a few times. Antigen: not known. The CDR3 has 17 residues. V shed 3 bases and J shed 1 base, with 20 bases lying between them. Germline CDR1 is SGHRS and CDR2 is YFSETQ. The chain joins TRBV5-1 to TRBJ2-7; D is possibly TRBD1 (7 bases). The TCR originated in a male donor with ankylosing spondylitis. Sequences were obtained from blood, either unsorted or a sorted T cell fraction (not recorded which). The CDR3 loop is CASSSDNLRDRSYEQYF. The CDR3 DNA is TGCGCCAGCAGCTCCGATAACTTGCGGGACAGATCCTACGAGCAGTACTTC.